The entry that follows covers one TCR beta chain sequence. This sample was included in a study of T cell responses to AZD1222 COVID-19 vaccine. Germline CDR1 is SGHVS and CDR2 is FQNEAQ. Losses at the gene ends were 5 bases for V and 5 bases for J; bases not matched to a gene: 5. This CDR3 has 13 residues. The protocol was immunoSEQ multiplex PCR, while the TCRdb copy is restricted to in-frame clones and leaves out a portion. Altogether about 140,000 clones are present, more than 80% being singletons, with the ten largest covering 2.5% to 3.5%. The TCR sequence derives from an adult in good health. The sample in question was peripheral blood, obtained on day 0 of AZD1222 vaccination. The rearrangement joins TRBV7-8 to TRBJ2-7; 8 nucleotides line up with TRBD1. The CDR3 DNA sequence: TGTGCCAGCAGCCGCGGACAGGGCCACGAGCAGTACTTC. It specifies CASSRGQGHEQYF.